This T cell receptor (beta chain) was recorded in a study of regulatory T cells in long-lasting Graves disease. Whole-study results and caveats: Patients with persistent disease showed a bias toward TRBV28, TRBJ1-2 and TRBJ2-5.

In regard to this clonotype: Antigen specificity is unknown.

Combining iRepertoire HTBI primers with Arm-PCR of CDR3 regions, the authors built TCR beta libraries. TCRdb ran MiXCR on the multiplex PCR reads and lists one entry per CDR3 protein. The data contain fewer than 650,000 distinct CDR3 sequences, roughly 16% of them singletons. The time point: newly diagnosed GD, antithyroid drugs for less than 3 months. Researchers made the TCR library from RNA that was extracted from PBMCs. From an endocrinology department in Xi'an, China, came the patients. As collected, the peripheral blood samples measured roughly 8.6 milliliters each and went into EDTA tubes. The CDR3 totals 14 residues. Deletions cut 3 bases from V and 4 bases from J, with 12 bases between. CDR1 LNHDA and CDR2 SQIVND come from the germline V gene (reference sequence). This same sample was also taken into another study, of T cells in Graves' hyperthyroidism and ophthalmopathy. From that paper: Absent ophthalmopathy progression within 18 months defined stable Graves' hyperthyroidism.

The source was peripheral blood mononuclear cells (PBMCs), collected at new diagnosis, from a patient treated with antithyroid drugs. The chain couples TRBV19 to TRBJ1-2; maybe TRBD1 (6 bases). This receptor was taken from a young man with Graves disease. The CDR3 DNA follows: TGTGCCAGTAGTATCGCGGACAGATTCTATGGCTACACCTTC. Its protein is CASSIADRFYGYTF.